This T cell receptor (beta chain) is from a study of cytomegalovirus exposure and HLA in healthy donors. The PCR contained 60 Vbeta and 13 Jbeta primers. Assay: immunoSEQ multiplex PCR; the TCRdb copy retains only in-frame clones and omits some. Of 150,000 or so clones listed, roughly 83% are singletons. Germline assignment: CDR1 MDHEN and CDR2 SYDVKM. V was trimmed by 3 bases and J by 6 bases, leaving 14 bases between them. This CDR3 contains 14 residues. Remarks on this clone: Its antigen remains unknown.

Findings of the study overall: Other equally common chains were less clonally expanded than HLA-associated TCR beta chains, a later analysis showed.

The sequencing input was PBMCs. The gene calls are TRBV28 and TRBJ1-1; D perhaps matches TRBD1 (6 bases). The receptor was isolated from a man younger than 40 in good health and CMV-seronegative. Here the CDR3 DNA reads TGTGCCAGCAGTTTCAGGGGCGGAACGGCTGAAGCTTTCTTT. Translating gives CASSFRGGTAEAFF.